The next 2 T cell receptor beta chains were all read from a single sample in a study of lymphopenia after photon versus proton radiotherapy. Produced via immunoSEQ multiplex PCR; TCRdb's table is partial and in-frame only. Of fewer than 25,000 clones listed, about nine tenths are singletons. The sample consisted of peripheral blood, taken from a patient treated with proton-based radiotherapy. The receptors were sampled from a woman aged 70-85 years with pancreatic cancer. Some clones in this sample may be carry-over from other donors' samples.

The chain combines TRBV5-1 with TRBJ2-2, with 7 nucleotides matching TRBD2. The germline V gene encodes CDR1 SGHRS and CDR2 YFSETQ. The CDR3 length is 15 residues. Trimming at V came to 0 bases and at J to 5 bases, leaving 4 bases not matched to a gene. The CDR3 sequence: CASSLASGVTGELFF. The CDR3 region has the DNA TGCGCCAGCAGCTTGGCCAGCGGGGTTACCGGGGAGCTGTTTTTT.

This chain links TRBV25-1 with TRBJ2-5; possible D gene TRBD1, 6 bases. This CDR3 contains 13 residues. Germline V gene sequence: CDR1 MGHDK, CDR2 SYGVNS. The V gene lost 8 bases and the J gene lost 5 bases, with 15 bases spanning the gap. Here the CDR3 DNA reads TGTGCCAGCTCCACAGGGTTCTGGGAGACCCAGTACTTC. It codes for CASSTGFWETQYF.